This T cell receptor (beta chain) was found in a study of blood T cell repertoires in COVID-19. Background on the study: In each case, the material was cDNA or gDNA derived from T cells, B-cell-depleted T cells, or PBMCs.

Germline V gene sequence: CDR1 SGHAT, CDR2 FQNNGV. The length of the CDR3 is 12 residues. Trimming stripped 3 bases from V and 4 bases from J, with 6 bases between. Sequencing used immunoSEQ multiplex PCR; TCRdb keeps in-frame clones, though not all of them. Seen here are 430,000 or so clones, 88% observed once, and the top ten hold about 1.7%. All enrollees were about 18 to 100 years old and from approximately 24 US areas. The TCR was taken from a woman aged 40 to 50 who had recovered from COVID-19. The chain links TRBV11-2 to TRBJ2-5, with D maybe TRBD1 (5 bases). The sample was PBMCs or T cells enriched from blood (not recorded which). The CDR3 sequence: CASSFQGETQYF. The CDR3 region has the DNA TGTGCCAGCAGCTTTCAGGGAGAGACCCAGTACTTC.